Each of the 11 T cell receptor beta chains below was sequenced from the same sample in a study of OX40 agonist ivuxolimab in advanced cancers. Libraries were made using the immunoSEQ multiplex PCR assay. Sourced from immuneACCESS, this table was stored by TCRdb with only in-frame sequences that have V and J called. A share of the clones is absent; for the studies checked, an unresolved V gene accounts for under half, and the remainder has no known explanation. The sample includes roughly 96,000 clones, with approximately 80% observed a single time. Approximately 6.3% of the sample is taken by the ten largest. This specimen consisted of CD4+ or CD8+ T cells sorted from blood, obtained in a trial of the OX40 agonist ivuxolimab. The receptor source for this set is an adult with an advanced solid tumor such as melanoma, head and neck, liver or kidney cancer.

The chain recombines TRBV29-1 with TRBJ2-1; TRBD2 agrees at 12 bases. The CDR3 is made up of 14 amino acids. Germline V lookup: CDR1 SQVTM, CDR2 ANQGSEA. The V and J ends lost 1 base and 6 bases, in that order; junction bases with no gene match: 1. The CDR3 DNA reads as TGCAGCGTTGAAGGACTAGCGGGAGTCAATGAGCAGTTCTTC. Encoded protein: CSVEGLAGVNEQFF.

The genes are TRBV9 and TRBJ2-7, with D unclear. From germline, CDR1 is SGDLS and CDR2 YYNGEE. This CDR3 is built from 13 residues. Deletions cut 4 bases from V and 3 bases from J, with 11 bases between. In nucleotides, the CDR3 is TGTGCCAGCAGCCCGGCGGCCCGCTACGAGCAGTACTTC. The encoded protein is CASSPAARYEQYF.

The rearrangement links TRBV2 to TRBJ2-2, with a tentative D call TRBD1 (5 bases). CDR3 length: 15 residues. Germline CDR1 reads SNHLY; CDR2 reads FYNNEI. The V gene lost 3 bases and the J gene lost 6 bases, with 14 bases spanning the gap. The CDR3 DNA reads as TGTGCCAGCAGTGAGACCCAGGGCTCCCCCGGGGAGCTGTTTTTT. It translates to CASSETQGSPGELFF.

The rearrangement joins TRBV6-1 to TRBJ2-7, with D hard to call. Looked up from germline, CDR1 is MNHNS and CDR2 is SASEGT. This CDR3 region has 14 residues. V lost 6 bases and J lost 3, with 15 bases in between. Written as DNA, the CDR3 is TGTGCCAGCAGGCCCCCCATAATCTTCTACGAGCAGTACTTC. Translated: CASRPPIIFYEQYF.

V and J are TRBV9 and TRBJ1-1; D is undetermined. Germline values: CDR1 SGDLS, CDR2 YYNGEE. Trimming took off 4 bases at V and 0 bases at J, with 13 bases between the two ends. The CDR3 covers 15 residues. CDR3 protein: CASSPWESMNTEAFF. DNA of the CDR3: TGTGCCAGCAGCCCATGGGAGTCCATGAACACTGAAGCTTTCTTT.

The V call is TRBV7-2, the J call TRBJ2-1, with a possible D match to TRBD2 (7 bases). CDR1 is SGHTA and CDR2 is FQGNSA in the germline V gene. Trimming removed 1 base from V and 0 bases from J, with 10 bases in between. The CDR3 runs to 16 residues. CDR3 sequence: CASSLGGGGSYNEQFF. The CDR3 nucleotides are TGTGCCAGCAGCTTAGGCGGGGGCGGCTCCTACAATGAGCAGTTCTTC.

CDR3 nucleotides: TGTGCCAGCAGCTTACAGGGGGGCGAGCAGTACTTC. Translation: CASSLQGGEQYF. The chain combines TRBV13 with TRBJ2-7, with D possibly being TRBD1 (7 bases). The length of the CDR3 is 12 residues. Trimming shortened V by 2 bases and J by 6 bases, and 8 bases separated the two germline ends. Per the germline V gene, CDR1 is PRHDT and CDR2 is FYEKMQ (reference sequence).

The chain carries TRBV12-5 and TRBJ1-1; TRBD1 is a possible D gene (6 bases). This CDR3 spans 16 amino acids. V gave up 1 base and J gave up 1 base, with 13 bases separating them. The germline V gene encodes CDR1 LGHNT and CDR2 FRNRAP. CDR3 loop: CASGLGWADRNTEAFF. The CDR3 nucleotides are TGTGCTAGTGGTTTGGGGTGGGCGGACAGGAACACTGAAGCTTTCTTT.

The genes are TRBV10-3 and TRBJ2-5; no clear D gene. CDR1 is ENHRY and CDR2 is SYGVKD in the germline V gene. The CDR3 sequence is 11 residues long. Trimming removed 3 bases from V and 5 bases from J, with 4 bases in between. CDR3 coding DNA: TGTGCCATCAGTGAAAAGGAGACCCAGTACTTC. Translation gives CAISEKETQYF.

This clone appeared a single time. The chain joins TRBV18 to TRBJ2-7; D gene uncertain. Trimming stripped 5 bases from V and 6 bases from J, with 8 bases between. Germline V gene lookup returns CDR1 KGHSH and CDR2 LQKENI. The CDR3 contains 11 residues. The CDR3 nucleotides are TGTGCCAGCTCAGGAAGAGGCGAGCAGTACTTC. Its translation is CASSGRGEQYF.

This chain joins TRBV19 and TRBJ1-3, with D unresolved. V lost 6 bases, J lost 0 bases, and 6 bases lay in between. CDR3 length: 13 amino acids. Germline CDR1 reads LNHDA; CDR2 reads SQIVND (reference sequence). For the CDR3, the DNA is TGTGCCAGTAGACCTTTCTCTGGAAACACCATATATTTT. Translating it yields CASRPFSGNTIYF. The full variable domain, rest sourced from reference TRBV19 and TRBJ1-3, is DGGITQSPKYLFRKEGQNVTLSCEQNLNHDAMYWYRQDPGQGLRLIYYSQIVNDFQKGDIAEGYSVSREKKESFPLTVTSAQKNPTAFYLCASRPFSGNTIYFGEGSWLTVV.